The 32 T cell receptor beta chains below come from one sample, sequenced in a study of T-cell memory formation after mild COVID-19. TCRdb passed the 5' RACE reads through MiXCR, listing each CDR3 protein once. Of about 440,000 distinct CDR3 sequences detected, 20% appear once; the ten largest clones hold 7.5% to 9.5%. The sample was PBMCs or a T cell subset sorted from them (not recorded which). The receptors come from an adult woman who had mild COVID-19 (a few samples of this study predate the infection). Cell type and time point are not known.

This clonotype was recorded a few times. The chain uses TRBV20-1 and TRBJ1-6; tentative D call: TRBD1 (6 bases). In germline, CDR1 is DFQATT, CDR2 SNEGSKA (reference sequence). The CDR3 totals 15 residues. Trimming left V 2 bases short and J 2 bases short, with 10 bases between. The CDR3 nucleotides read TGCAGTGCTAGACCGAGGGGGACCTATAATTCACCCCTCCACTTT. Protein product: CSARPRGTYNSPLHF.

This clonotype turned up a few times. V usage is TRBV3-1 and J usage is TRBJ1-2; D is possibly TRBD1 (5 bases). This CDR3 spans 16 amino acids. V was pared by 0 bases and J by 4 bases, with 15 bases between. Germline CDR1 and CDR2: LGHDT and YNNKEL (reference sequence). The CDR3 is CASSQDGHSLGYGYTF. The CDR3 bases are TGTGCCAGCAGCCAAGATGGACACAGCCTAGGCTATGGCTACACCTTC.

Only a few counts were recorded for this clonotype. The chain has TRBV9 and TRBJ2-2; D is unresolved. This CDR3 comprises 15 residues. CDR1 and CDR2 from the germline V gene are SGDLS and YYNGEE. Between the trimmed V and J ends, which lost 3 bases and 1 base, there was a span of 10 bases. The CDR3 sequence: CASSATYENTGELFF. Here the CDR3 DNA reads TGTGCCAGCAGCGCAACGTACGAGAACACCGGGGAGCTGTTTTTT.

The table lists this clonotype with a few counts. The CDR3 here is CASSFYQSGANVLTF. CDR3 coding DNA: TGTGCCAGCAGTTTTTATCAGTCTGGGGCCAACGTCCTGACTTTC. This chain links TRBV12-3 or TRBV12-4 with TRBJ2-6; no firm D call. The germline V and J ends were trimmed by 3 bases and 1 base, with 7 bases remaining between them. The CDR3 consists of 15 residues.

This sequence joins TRBV11-2 and TRBJ1-1, with D tentatively TRBD1 (5 bases). Trimming pared 2 bases from V and 1 base from J, leaving 23 bases between. The CDR3 contains 19 residues. Germline loops: CDR1 SGHAT, CDR2 FQNNGV. The CDR3 reads CASSLFLDGGEEENTEAFF. CDR3 bases: TGTGCCAGCAGCTTATTTCTGGATGGGGGGGAAGAAGAGAACACTGAAGCTTTCTTT.

This clonotype was detected a few times. The rearrangement joins TRBV5-8 to TRBJ1-2; TRBD1 matches at 7 bases. The CDR3 covers 15 residues. The germline V gene encodes CDR1 SGHTS and CDR2 YDEGEE. V shed 0 bases and J 3 bases; nucleotides not matched to a gene: 5. The CDR3 coding sequence is TGTGCCAGCAGCTTGGATCGACAGGGATACTATGGCTACACCTTC. It yields the protein CASSLDRQGYYGYTF.

This clonotype appeared a few times. This rearrangement joins TRBV18 to TRBJ2-7; D might be TRBD1 (6 bases). V gave up 3 bases and J gave up 2 bases, with 14 bases separating them. CDR1 is KGHSH, CDR2 LQKENI, per germline. The CDR3 is 15 amino acids. The CDR3 DNA reads as TGTGCCAGCTCACCTTGGGACACCCCGACCTACGAGCAGTACTTC. Translation: CASSPWDTPTYEQYF.

The sample holds many counts of this clonotype. The chain is built from TRBV5-1 and TRBJ2-1, with a tentative D call TRBD2 (6 bases). Germline V lookup: CDR1 SGHRS, CDR2 YFSETQ. The V end was cut by 0 bases, the J end by 8 bases, with 15 bases between. This CDR3 contains 15 residues. CDR3 amino acids: CASSLEPSDLHEQFF. DNA of the CDR3: TGCGCCAGCAGCTTGGAGCCTAGCGACCTGCATGAGCAGTTCTTC.

In this sample, this clonotype turned up a few times. V and J are TRBV27 and TRBJ1-1; a weak D match, TRBD1 (5 bases). Trimming left V 3 bases short and J 7 bases short, with 15 bases between. This CDR3 is built from 14 residues. CDR1 is MNHEY and CDR2 is SMNVEV in the germline V gene (reference sequence). In DNA, the CDR3 is TGTGCCAGCAGTTTCGGGGGGACTGTCAGTGAAGCTTTCTTT. It yields the protein CASSFGGTVSEAFF.

The sample holds a few counts of this clonotype. The V and J genes are TRBV5-6 and TRBJ1-1, with a possible D match to TRBD1 (6 bases). Germline-derived CDR1 and CDR2 are SGHDT and YYEEEE. V lost 4 bases, J lost 1 base, and 11 bases lay in between. The CDR3 sequence is 14 residues long. CDR3 nucleotide sequence: TGTGCCAGCAGCGACCGGGGGCCGAACACTGAAGCTTTCTTT. This sequence encodes CASSDRGPNTEAFF.

The chain links TRBV12-3 or TRBV12-4 to TRBJ2-5; D might be TRBD2 (5 bases). The CDR3 totals 15 residues. Trimming removed 2 bases from V and 5 bases from J, with 15 bases in between. The DNA of the CDR3 is TGTGCCAGCAGTTTATCACACTCCTCTAGCGAGACCCAGTACTTC. It translates to CASSLSHSSSETQYF.

This CDR3 reads CASSADEGYHQPQHF. The CDR3 DNA reads as TGTGCCAGCAGCGCAGATGAGGGTTACCATCAGCCCCAGCATTTT. J is TRBJ1-5 and V is TRBV9, with D unresolved. Trimming shortened V by 3 bases and J by 5 bases, and 15 bases separated the two germline ends. Germline CDR1 SGDLS, CDR2 YYNGEE. The CDR3 is made up of 15 amino acids.

This clonotype was recorded at least ten times. The chain combines TRBV5-1 with TRBJ2-2; no clear D. This CDR3 spans 15 amino acids. With 1 base removed from V and 6 bases from J, the gap between germline ends came to 13 bases. Germline assignment: CDR1 SGHRS and CDR2 YFSETQ. The CDR3 spells CASSLSPSGAGELFF. For the CDR3, the DNA is TGCGCCAGCAGCTTGTCCCCATCAGGTGCCGGGGAGCTGTTTTTT.

This clonotype came up a few times. The chain is built from TRBV12-3 or TRBV12-4 and TRBJ2-1; the D gene could be TRBD1 or TRBD2 (6 bases each). Trimming shortened V by 4 bases and J by 4 bases, and 17 bases separated the two germline ends. This CDR3 comprises 16 residues. The CDR3 nucleotides are TGTGCCAGCAGTTGGTTAGGGGGGTCCGCTTACAATGAGCAGTTCTTC. Translated: CASSWLGGSAYNEQFF.

This clonotype was counted a few times. The chain has TRBV11-3 and TRBJ1-1, with a tentative D call TRBD1 (6 bases). The length of the CDR3 is 15 residues. CDR1 is SGHNT, CDR2 YENEEA, per germline. The V gene lost 5 bases and the J gene lost 0 bases, with 13 bases spanning the gap. The CDR3 loop is CASSLRTVMNTEAFF. The CDR3 nucleotides read TGTGCCAGCAGCCTTAGGACAGTTATGAACACTGAAGCTTTCTTT.

This clonotype has more than one count but fewer than ten. The chain joins TRBV6-5 to TRBJ2-7, with no clear D. The CDR3 has 14 amino acids. Germline assignment: CDR1 MNHEY and CDR2 SVGAGI. Trimming removed 4 bases from V and 2 bases from J, with 12 bases in between. DNA for the CDR3: TGTGCCAGCAGTTTCGGGCAGGACGCCTACGAGCAGTACTTC. Translation: CASSFGQDAYEQYF.

This clonotype was observed a handful of times. The rearrangement uses TRBV11-2 and TRBJ1-2; D gene unclear. The germline V and J ends were trimmed by 0 bases and 0 bases, with 14 bases remaining between them. The CDR3 length is 17 residues. Per germline, CDR1 SGHAT and CDR2 FQNNGV. The CDR3 loop reads CASSLDRHQPANYGYTF. As DNA, the CDR3 is TGTGCCAGCAGCTTAGATAGGCACCAGCCCGCTAACTATGGCTACACCTTC.

J is TRBJ1-2 and V is TRBV12-3 or TRBV12-4, with 7 bases matching TRBD1. V shed 6 bases, J shed 2 bases, and the junction held 15 bases outside the gene matches. The CDR3 contains 17 residues. The CDR3 DNA follows: TGTGCCAGCAGGGCGGGGGTATTTGGCAGGGGGAACTATGGCTACACCTTC. Translation: CASRAGVFGRGNYGYTF.

This clonotype has only a few counts. The chain links TRBV6-2 or TRBV6-3 to TRBJ2-3; D call uncertain. Trimming cost V 6 bases and J 8 bases, with 15 bases left between them. The CDR3 length is 13 residues. The germline V gene encodes CDR1 MNHEY and CDR2 SVGEGT. CDR3 nucleotide sequence: TGTGCCAGCAGCCCCGGTCCAGGCGCTACGCAGTATTTT. The encoded protein is CASSPGPGATQYF.

This clonotype was seen a handful of times. This rearrangement joins TRBV4-3 to TRBJ1-6; 10 positions match TRBD1. The trim removed 0 bases at V and 7 bases at J, leaving 6 bases unmatched. In germline, CDR1 is LGHNA, CDR2 YSLEER. The CDR3 consists of 17 residues. The DNA for the CDR3 is TGCGCCAGCAGCCAAGATGTATGGGGACAGGGGAATTCACCCCTCCACTTT. This codes for CASSQDVWGQGNSPLHF.

This clonotype was found a few times. This chain connects TRBV5-5 to TRBJ2-1, with a possible D match to TRBD1 (5 bases). Trimming stripped 5 bases from V and 2 bases from J, with 20 bases between. Germline lookup yields CDR1 SGHKS and CDR2 YYEKEE (reference sequence). The CDR3 consists of 17 residues. CDR3 bases: TGTGCCAGCAGACCTGCCGTTAGGACACCCACCTACAATGAGCAGTTCTTC. It encodes CASRPAVRTPTYNEQFF.

In its sample, this clonotype was seen a few times. The J gene is TRBJ1-2, the V gene TRBV3-1; no firm D call. This CDR3 is built from 17 residues. V was trimmed by 1 base and J by 1 base, leaving 16 bases between them. Per germline, CDR1 LGHDT and CDR2 YNNKEL (reference sequence). CDR3 protein: CASSQGDDTKLNYGYTF. As DNA, the CDR3 is TGTGCCAGCAGCCAAGGTGACGACACCAAACTTAACTATGGCTACACCTTC.

This clonotype was found a few times. The chain combines TRBV20-1 with TRBJ1-1; D is unresolved. The CDR3 sequence is 13 residues long. Per the germline V gene, CDR1 is DFQATT and CDR2 is SNEGSKA (reference sequence). Deletions cut 3 bases from V and 4 bases from J, with 12 bases between. The CDR3 region is CSASLGGSTEAFF. CDR3 DNA: TGCAGTGCTAGTTTGGGAGGGAGCACTGAAGCTTTCTTT.

The CDR3: CASSLILAGDYEYF. The CDR3 bases are TGCGCCAGCAGCTTGATACTAGCGGGGGATTATGAGTATTTT. The chain joins TRBV5-1 to TRBJ2-3; 11 bases are a match to TRBD2. The CDR3 extends over 14 amino acids. Germline CDR1 reads SGHRS; CDR2 reads YFSETQ. Losses at the gene ends were 1 base for V and 13 bases for J; bases not matched to a gene: 8.

In its sample, this clonotype was seen a few times. This chain joins TRBV9 and TRBJ2-1; a weak D match, TRBD2 (5 bases). V lost 4 bases and J 5 bases, leaving 13 bases between the germline ends. Germline V gene data show CDR1 as SGDLS and CDR2 as YYNGEE. This CDR3 contains 14 residues. The DNA of the CDR3 is TGTGCCAGCAGCCCTAGCCTCGTCCACAATGAGCAGTTCTTC. It codes for CASSPSLVHNEQFF.

This clonotype was detected only a few times. This CDR3 is CSVEDLSAGAAFF. In DNA form, the CDR3 reads TGCAGCGTTGAAGATCTGTCGGCAGGGGCGGCTTTCTTT. V gene TRBV29-1 combines with J gene TRBJ1-1; D might be TRBD1 (6 bases). The CDR3 is 13 residues long. Per the germline V gene, CDR1 is SQVTM and CDR2 is ANQGSEA. Trimming shortened V by 0 bases and J by 11 bases, and 16 bases separated the two germline ends.

This clonotype has only a few counts. The CDR3 DNA sequence: TGCGCCAGCAGCTTGGCGGCAGGGATATTCAACACTGAAGCTTTCTTT. This encodes CASSLAAGIFNTEAFF. The chain couples TRBV5-1 to TRBJ1-1; a possible D gene is TRBD1 (5 bases). In germline, CDR1 is SGHRS, CDR2 YFSETQ. The ends were cut back, 0 bases at V and 2 bases at J, with 14 bases in the middle. This CDR3 has 16 residues.

This clonotype occurred a few times. J is TRBJ1-1 and V is TRBV2; weak D call: TRBD1 (5 bases). Deletions cut 9 bases from V and 4 bases from J, with 15 bases between. This CDR3 contains 13 residues. Germline CDR1 and CDR2: SNHLY and FYNNEI. CDR3 nucleotides: TGTGCCAGGAGAACCGGGGGAAGCACTGAAGCTTTCTTT. This translates into CARRTGGSTEAFF.

The rearrangement links TRBV7-2 to TRBJ2-7, with D perhaps given as TRBD1 or TRBD2 (5 bases each). The V and J ends lost 5 bases and 9 bases respectively, with 20 bases between them. Germline V lookup: CDR1 SGHTA, CDR2 FQGNSA. This CDR3 region has 14 residues. CDR3 coding DNA: TGTGCCAGCAGCAAGGAGGTCTCCCGGGGCTGGCAGTACTTC. Its protein is CASSKEVSRGWQYF.

This clonotype was seen more than once but under ten times. The DNA for the CDR3 is TGCGCCAGCAGCGGAGGAGATAATGAAAAACTGTTTTTT. It yields the protein CASSGGDNEKLFF. The gene calls are TRBV5-1 and TRBJ1-4; D is unresolved. Germline values: CDR1 SGHRS, CDR2 YFSETQ. V was shortened by 4 bases and J by 4 bases, with 8 bases between the two germline ends. The CDR3 consists of 13 residues.

This clonotype was seen more than once but under ten times. The gene calls are TRBV18 and TRBJ2-5; possibly TRBD1 for D (5 bases). The V gene's germline CDR1 is KGHSH and CDR2 LQKENI. The CDR3 has 13 amino acids. Trimming pared 4 bases from V and 3 bases from J, leaving 9 bases between. The CDR3 loop reads CASSRGREETQYF. Here the CDR3 DNA reads TGTGCCAGCTCACGGGGCAGGGAAGAGACCCAGTACTTC.

This clonotype showed up just a few times. This chain connects TRBV7-2 to TRBJ1-1; D is undetermined. V was cut by 0 bases and J by 1 base, with 12 bases left in between. Germline CDR1 is SGHTA and CDR2 is FQGNSA. This CDR3 has 16 residues. The CDR3 DNA follows: TGTGCCAGCAGCTTAGCGACGTTGGTAAGGAACACTGAAGCTTTCTTT. This gives the protein CASSLATLVRNTEAFF.